Each of the 2 T cell receptor beta chains below was sequenced from the same sample in a study of cytomegalovirus exposure and HLA in healthy donors. The PCR had 60 Vbeta and 13 Jbeta primers. Assay used: immunoSEQ multiplex PCR; TCRdb lists only in-frame clones, some missing. The sample lists some 120,000 clones, 81% occurring once. Sequencing was done on a sample of PBMCs. The source of these receptors is a woman aged 25 to 45 in good health and CMV-seronegative.

The chain joins TRBV27 to TRBJ2-7, with D tentatively TRBD2 (6 bases). The CDR3 extends over 14 amino acids. The ends were cut back, 5 bases at V and 5 bases at J, with 16 bases in the middle. Germline assignment: CDR1 MNHEY and CDR2 SMNVEV (reference sequence). The CDR3 DNA follows: TGTGCCAGCAGTCCCAGGACTACCCACCACGAGCAGTACTTC. Translating gives CASSPRTTHHEQYF.

This chain joins TRBV28 and TRBJ2-7; TRBD1 matches 7 bases. Looked up from germline, CDR1 is MDHEN and CDR2 is SYDVKM. This CDR3 is built from 11 residues. V was pared by 1 base and J by 11 bases, with 2 bases of the junction left unmatched. CDR3 in DNA: TGTGCCAGCAGTTTATACGGGACAGAGTACTTC. Protein: CASSLYGTEYF.